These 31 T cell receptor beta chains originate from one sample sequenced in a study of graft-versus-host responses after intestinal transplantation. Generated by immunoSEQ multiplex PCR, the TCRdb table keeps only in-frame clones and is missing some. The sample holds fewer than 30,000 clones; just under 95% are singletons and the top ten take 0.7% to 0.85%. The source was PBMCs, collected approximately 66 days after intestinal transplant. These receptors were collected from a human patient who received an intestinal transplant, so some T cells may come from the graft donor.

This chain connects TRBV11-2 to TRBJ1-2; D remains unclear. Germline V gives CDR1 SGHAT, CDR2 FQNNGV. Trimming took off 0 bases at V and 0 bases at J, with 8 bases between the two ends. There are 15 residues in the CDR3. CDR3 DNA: TGTGCCAGCAGCTTAGAAGGTCGGTCTAACTATGGCTACACCTTC. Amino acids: CASSLEGRSNYGYTF.

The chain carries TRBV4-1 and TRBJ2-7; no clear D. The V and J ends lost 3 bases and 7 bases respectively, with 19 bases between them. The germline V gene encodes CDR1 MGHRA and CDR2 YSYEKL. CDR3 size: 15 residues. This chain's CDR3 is CASSHDIFDNGEQYF. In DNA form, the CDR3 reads TGCGCCAGCAGCCACGATATTTTTGATAATGGGGAGCAGTACTTC.

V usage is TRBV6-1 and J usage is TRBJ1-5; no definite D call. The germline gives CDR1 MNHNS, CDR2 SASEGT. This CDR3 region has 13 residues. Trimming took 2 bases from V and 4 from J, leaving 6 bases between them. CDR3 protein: CASSELGNQPQHF. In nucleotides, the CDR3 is TGTGCCAGCAGTGAACTGGGTAATCAGCCCCAGCATTTT.

CDR3 coding DNA: TGTGCCAGCAGCGTCGGGGGGAACCTCAATGAGCAGTTCTTC. Residues: CASSVGGNLNEQFF. This chain links TRBV9 with TRBJ2-1; TRBD2 agrees at 7 bases. Germline lookup yields CDR1 SGDLS and CDR2 YYNGEE. Trimming at V came to 2 bases and at J to 6 bases, leaving 5 bases not matched to a gene. The CDR3 has 14 amino acids.

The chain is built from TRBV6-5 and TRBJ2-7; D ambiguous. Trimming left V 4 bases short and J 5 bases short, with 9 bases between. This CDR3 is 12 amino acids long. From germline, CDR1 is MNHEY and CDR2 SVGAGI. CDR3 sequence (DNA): TGTGCCAGCAGTTTCGGATTAAACGAGCAGTACTTC. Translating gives CASSFGLNEQYF.

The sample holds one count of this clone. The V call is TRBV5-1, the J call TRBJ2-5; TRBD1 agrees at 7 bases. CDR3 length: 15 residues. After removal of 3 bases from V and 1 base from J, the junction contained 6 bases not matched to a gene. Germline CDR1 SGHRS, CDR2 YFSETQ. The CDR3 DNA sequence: TGCGCCAGCAGCTCGGGACAGATTCCCCAAGAGACCCAGTACTTC. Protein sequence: CASSSGQIPQETQYF.

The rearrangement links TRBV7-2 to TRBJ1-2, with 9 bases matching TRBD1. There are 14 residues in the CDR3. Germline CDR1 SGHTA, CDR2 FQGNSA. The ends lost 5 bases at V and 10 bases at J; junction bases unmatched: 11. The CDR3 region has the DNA TGTGCCAGCAGCCCCCCGGGACAGGGACCCGACTACACCTTC. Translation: CASSPPGQGPDYTF. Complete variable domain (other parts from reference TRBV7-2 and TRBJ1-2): GAGVSQSPSNKVTEKGKDVELRCDPISGHTALYWYRQSLGQGLEFLIYFQGNSAPDKSGLPSDRFSAERTGGSVSTLTIQRTQQEDSAVYLCASSPPGQGPDYTFGSGTRLTVV.

In DNA form, the CDR3 reads TGTGCCAGCAGCTTGGGACTCTACTACGAGCAGTACTTC. Translation: CASSLGLYYEQYF. The V gene is TRBV5-4, the J gene TRBJ2-7; D not resolved. With 0 bases removed from V and 3 bases from J, the gap between germline ends came to 7 bases. The germline V gene encodes CDR1 SGHNT and CDR2 YYREEE (reference sequence). The CDR3 has 13 residues.

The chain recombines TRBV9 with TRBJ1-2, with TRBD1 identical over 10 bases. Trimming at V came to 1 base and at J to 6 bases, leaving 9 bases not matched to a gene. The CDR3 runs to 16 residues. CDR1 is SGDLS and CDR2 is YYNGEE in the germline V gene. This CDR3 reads CASSVSGTGETHGYTF. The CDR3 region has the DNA TGTGCCAGCAGCGTATCCGGGACAGGGGAAACCCATGGCTACACCTTC.

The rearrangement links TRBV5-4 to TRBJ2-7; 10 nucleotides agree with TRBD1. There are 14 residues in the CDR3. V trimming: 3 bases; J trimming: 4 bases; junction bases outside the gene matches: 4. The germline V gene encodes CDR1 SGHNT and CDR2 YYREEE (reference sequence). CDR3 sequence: CASSYGTGAYEQYF. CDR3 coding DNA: TGTGCCAGCAGCTATGGGACAGGGGCGTACGAGCAGTACTTC.

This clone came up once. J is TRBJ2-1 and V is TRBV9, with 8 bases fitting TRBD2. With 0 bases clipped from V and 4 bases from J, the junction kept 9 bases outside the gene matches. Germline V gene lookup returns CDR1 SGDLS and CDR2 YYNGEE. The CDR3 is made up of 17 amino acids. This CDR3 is CASSVAHGGGPYNEQFF. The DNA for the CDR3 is TGTGCCAGCAGCGTAGCACATGGCGGGGGGCCTTACAATGAGCAGTTCTTC.

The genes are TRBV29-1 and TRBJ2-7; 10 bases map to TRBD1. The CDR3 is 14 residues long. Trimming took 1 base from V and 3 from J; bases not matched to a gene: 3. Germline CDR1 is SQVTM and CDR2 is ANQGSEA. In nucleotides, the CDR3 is TGCAGCGTTGAAGGGGGACAGGGGAGCTACGAGCAGTACTTC. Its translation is CSVEGGQGSYEQYF.

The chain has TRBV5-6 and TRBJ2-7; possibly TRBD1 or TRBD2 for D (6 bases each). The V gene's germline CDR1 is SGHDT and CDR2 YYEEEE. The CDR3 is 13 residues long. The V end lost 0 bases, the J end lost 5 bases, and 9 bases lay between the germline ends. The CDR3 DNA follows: TGTGCCAGCAGCTTGGTGGGGGGCGACGAGCAGTACTTC. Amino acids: CASSLVGGDEQYF.

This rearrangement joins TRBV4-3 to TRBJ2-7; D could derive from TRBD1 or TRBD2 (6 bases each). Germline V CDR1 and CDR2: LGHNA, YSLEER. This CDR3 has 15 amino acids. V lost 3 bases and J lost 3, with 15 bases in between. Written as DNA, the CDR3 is TGCGCCAGCAGCCAGGGCAGACAGGACTACTACGAGCAGTACTTC. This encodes CASSQGRQDYYEQYF.

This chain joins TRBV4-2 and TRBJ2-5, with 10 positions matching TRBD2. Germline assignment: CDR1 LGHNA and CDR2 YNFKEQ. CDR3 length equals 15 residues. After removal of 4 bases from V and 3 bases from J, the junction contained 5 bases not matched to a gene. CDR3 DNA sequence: TGTGCCAGCAGCCCGGAGCGGGGGGGCGAAGAGACCCAGTACTTC. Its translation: CASSPERGGEETQYF.

CDR3 coding DNA: TGTGCCAGCACCAGGGGGGAGCCCACAGATACGCAGTATTTT. Translating gives CASTRGEPTDTQYF. This chain joins TRBV6-1 and TRBJ2-3, with D perhaps matching TRBD1 (7 bases). This CDR3 is 14 amino acids long. From germline, CDR1 is MNHNS and CDR2 SASEGT. Trimming pared 7 bases from V and 2 bases from J, leaving 13 bases between.

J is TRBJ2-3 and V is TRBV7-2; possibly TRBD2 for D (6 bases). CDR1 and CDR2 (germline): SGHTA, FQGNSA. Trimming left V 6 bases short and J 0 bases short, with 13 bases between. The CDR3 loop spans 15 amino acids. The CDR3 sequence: CASRKSRESTDTQYF. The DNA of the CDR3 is TGTGCCAGCAGAAAAAGCCGGGAGAGCACAGATACGCAGTATTTT.

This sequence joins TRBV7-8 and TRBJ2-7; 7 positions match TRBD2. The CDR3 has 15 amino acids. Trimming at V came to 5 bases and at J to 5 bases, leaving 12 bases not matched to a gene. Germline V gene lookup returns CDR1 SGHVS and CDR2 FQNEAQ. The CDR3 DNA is TGTGCCAGCAGCAAGAGCGGGGCACTTGGTGACGAGCAGTACTTC. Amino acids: CASSKSGALGDEQYF.

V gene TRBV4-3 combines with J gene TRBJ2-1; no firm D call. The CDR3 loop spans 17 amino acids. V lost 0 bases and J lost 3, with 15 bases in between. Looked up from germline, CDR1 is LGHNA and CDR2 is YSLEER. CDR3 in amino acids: CASSQDFPRSFYNEQFF. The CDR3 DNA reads TGCGCCAGCAGCCAAGATTTCCCCAGGTCTTTCTACAATGAGCAGTTCTTC.

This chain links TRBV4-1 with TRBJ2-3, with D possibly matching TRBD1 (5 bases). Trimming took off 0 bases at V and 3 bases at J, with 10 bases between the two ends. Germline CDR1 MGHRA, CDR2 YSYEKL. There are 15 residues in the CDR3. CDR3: CASSQEWQGTDTQYF. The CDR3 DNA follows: TGCGCCAGCAGCCAAGAGTGGCAGGGAACAGATACGCAGTATTTT.

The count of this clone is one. The CDR3 here is CASSVEGTANEKLFF. The CDR3 DNA reads TGTGCCAGCAGCGTAGAGGGGACAGCTAATGAAAAACTGTTTTTT. This chain connects TRBV9 to TRBJ1-4; TRBD1 matches 7 bases. The J segment lost 3 bases and the V segment lost 0 bases, leaving 2 bases of the junction unmatched. Per germline, CDR1 SGDLS and CDR2 YYNGEE. CDR3 length: 15 amino acids. Drawing the rest from reference TRBV9 and TRBJ1-4, the complete variable domain is DSGVTQTPKHLITATGQRVTLRCSPRSGDLSVYWYQQSLDQGLQFLIQYYNGEERAKGNILERFSAQQFPDLHSELNLSSLELGDSALYFCASSVEGTANEKLFFGSGTQLSVL.

For the CDR3, the DNA is TGCGCCAGCAGCCAAGCACTAGCGGTATTCAACTACAATGAGCAGTTCTTC. Its protein product is CASSQALAVFNYNEQFF. The chain combines TRBV4-1 with TRBJ2-1, with 8 bases identical to TRBD2. V gave up 1 base and J gave up 3 bases; unmatched junction bases: 8. Germline CDR1 and CDR2: MGHRA and YSYEKL. CDR3 length equals 17 residues.

As DNA, the CDR3 is TGTGCCAGCAGCTCGCTAACCGGACAGGGGTACGAGCAGTACTTC. As protein: CASSSLTGQGYEQYF. The chain employs TRBV5-6 and TRBJ2-7, with TRBD1 matching 9 bases. Germline CDR1 is SGHDT and CDR2 is YYEEEE. V shed 3 bases and J 4 bases; nucleotides not matched to a gene: 8. The CDR3 covers 15 residues.

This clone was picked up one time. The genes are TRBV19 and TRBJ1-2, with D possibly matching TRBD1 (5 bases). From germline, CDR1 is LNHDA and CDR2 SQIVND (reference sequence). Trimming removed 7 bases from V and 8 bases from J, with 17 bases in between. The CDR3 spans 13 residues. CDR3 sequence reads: CASKAGQVEGYTF. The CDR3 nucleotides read TGTGCCAGTAAAGCAGGGCAGGTAGAGGGCTACACCTTC.

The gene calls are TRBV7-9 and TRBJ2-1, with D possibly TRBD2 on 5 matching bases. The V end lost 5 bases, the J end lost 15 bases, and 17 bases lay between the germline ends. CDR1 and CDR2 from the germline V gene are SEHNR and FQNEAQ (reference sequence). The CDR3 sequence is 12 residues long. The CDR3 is CASSPMDSLAFF. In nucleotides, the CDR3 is TGTGCCAGCAGCCCTATGGACTCCCTGGCGTTCTTC.

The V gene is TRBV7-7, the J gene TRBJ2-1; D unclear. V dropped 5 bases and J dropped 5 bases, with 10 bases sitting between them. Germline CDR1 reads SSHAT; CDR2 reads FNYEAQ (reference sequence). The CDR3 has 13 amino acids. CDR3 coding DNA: TGTGCCAGCAGCCCAACCAGAAACAATGAGCAGTTCTTC. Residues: CASSPTRNNEQFF.

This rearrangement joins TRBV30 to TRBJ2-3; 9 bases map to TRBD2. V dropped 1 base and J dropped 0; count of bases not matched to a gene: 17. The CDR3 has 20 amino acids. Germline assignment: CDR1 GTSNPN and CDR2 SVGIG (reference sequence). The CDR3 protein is CAWSGVGERGAYLSTDTQYF. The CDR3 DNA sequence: TGTGCCTGGAGTGGGGTAGGAGAGCGGGGGGCCTACCTTAGCACAGATACGCAGTATTTT. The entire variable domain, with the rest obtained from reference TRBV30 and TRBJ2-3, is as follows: SQTIHQWPATLVQPVGSPLSLECTVEGTSNPNLYWYRQAAGRGLQLLFYSVGIGQISSEVPQNLSASRPQDRQFILSSKKLLLSDSGFYLCAWSGVGERGAYLSTDTQYFGPGTRLTVL.

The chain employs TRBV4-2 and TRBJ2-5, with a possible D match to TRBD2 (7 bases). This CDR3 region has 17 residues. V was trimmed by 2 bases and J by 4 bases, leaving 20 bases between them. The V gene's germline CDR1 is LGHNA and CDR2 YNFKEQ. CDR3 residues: CASSQYTTGGRSETQYF. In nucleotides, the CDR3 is TGTGCCAGCAGCCAATATACGACGGGGGGCCGGTCAGAGACCCAGTACTTC.

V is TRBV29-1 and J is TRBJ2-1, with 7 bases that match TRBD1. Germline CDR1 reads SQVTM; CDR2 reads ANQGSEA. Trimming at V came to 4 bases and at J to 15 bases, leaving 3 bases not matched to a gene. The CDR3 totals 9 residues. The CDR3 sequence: CSVGQGPFF. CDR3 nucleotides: TGCAGCGTTGGACAGGGACCGTTCTTC.

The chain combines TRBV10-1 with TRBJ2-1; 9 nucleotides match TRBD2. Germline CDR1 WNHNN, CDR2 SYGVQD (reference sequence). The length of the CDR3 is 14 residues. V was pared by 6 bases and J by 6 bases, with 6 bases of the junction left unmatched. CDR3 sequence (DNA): TGCGCCAGCAGCGCAACTAGCGGGCTCAATGAGCAGTTCTTC. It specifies CASSATSGLNEQFF.

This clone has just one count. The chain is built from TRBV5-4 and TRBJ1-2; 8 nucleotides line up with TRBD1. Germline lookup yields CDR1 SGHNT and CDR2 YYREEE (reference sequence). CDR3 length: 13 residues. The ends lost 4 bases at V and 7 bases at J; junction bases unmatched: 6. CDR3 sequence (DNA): TGTGCCAGCAGCCTTGACAGGGGCTCTGGCTACACCTTC. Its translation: CASSLDRGSGYTF.